A selection of T cell receptor beta chains follows, all from one sample in a study of human T cells and chemical hapten exposure. Via MiXCR, TCRdb re-called the RACE reads, giving one row per CDR3 protein. The sample has 75,000 to 90,000 distinct CDR3 sequences, over 9.5% seen once; the top ten hold 4.5% to 5%. The sequenced sample was whole blood, obtained in connection with sensitization to the hapten diphenylcyclopropenone (DPC). The receptors come from a woman between 50 and 59 years old with alopecia areata. Some clones in this sample may be carry-over from other donors' samples. The CDR3 runs from the conserved cysteine through the conserved F or W.

TRBJ2-3,TRBV24-1,CATSEQVHKDTQYF
TRBJ2-6,TRBV11-2,CASSPPRLRSSGANVLTF
TRBJ2-1,TRBV7-9,CASSWSGNEQFF
TRBJ2-1,TRBV5-1,CASREQGTYNEQFF
TRBJ2-2,TRBV12-3/TRBV12-4,CASSTVRATGELFF
TRBJ1-1,TRBV20-1,CSATGTGGKTEAFF
TRBJ2-7,TRBV25-1,CASSESGGTYEQYF
TRBJ2-7,TRBV28,CASSPTGDYEQYF
TRBJ2-3,TRBV15,CATSKGGGAKDTQYF
TRBJ2-7,TRBV28,CASRLGLGEQYF
TRBJ2-3,TRBV11-2,CVSSALAGANTQYF
TRBJ2-7,TRBV30,CAWSVRDHHQYF
TRBJ2-5,TRBV2,CASSDNTPKETQYF
TRBJ2-1,TRBV29-1,CSATPFSTSGSYNEQFF
TRBJ1-1,TRBV29-1,CSVEKGTEAFF
TRBJ2-5,TRBV29-1,CSGLAGAGAQETQYF
TRBJ2-1,TRBV5-1,CASSYGGTSHNEQFF
TRBJ1-1,TRBV11-2,CASSLGTGVGAFF
TRBJ1-2,TRBV27,CASSLSLLGHYGYTF
TRBJ1-1,TRBV9,CASSYPPRGTTEAFF
TRBJ2-3,TRBV7-2,CASSLVRGTDTQYF
TRBJ2-6,TRBV7-9,CASSPGQGRFSGANVLTF
TRBJ2-1,TRBV6-5,CASSNPGYSEQFF
TRBJ1-5,TRBV6-1,CASSEGTREDQPQHF
TRBJ1-2,TRBV9,CASNEGTAYGYTF
TRBJ2-1,TRBV24-1,CATSEGRHNEQFF
TRBJ2-1,TRBV19,CASSRQPNEQFF
TRBJ2-6,TRBV20-1,CSAGRGTGANVLTF
TRBJ2-2,TRBV12-3/TRBV12-4,CASSSQNTGELFF
TRBJ1-3,TRBV12-3/TRBV12-4,CASSIPQGAIYF
TRBJ1-1,TRBV5-4,CASSFGTGGMNTEAFF
TRBJ2-5,TRBV18,CASSLAGQPQETQYF
TRBJ2-1,TRBV20-1,CSARGGTSGTGEQFF
TRBJ2-3,TRBV10-3,CAISDGGTQYF
TRBJ1-1,TRBV6-2/TRBV6-3,CASRELAFTPEAFF
TRBJ2-3,TRBV7-8,CAGSLGASGSTDTQYF
TRBJ2-2,TRBV12-5,CASGPTGTANTGELFF
TRBJ2-3,TRBV27,CASSLGPSVSGDTQYF
TRBJ2-2,TRBV29-1,CSVGLAGARNTGELFF
TRBJ2-2,TRBV19,CASRRYPENTGELFF
TRBJ2-6,TRBV28,CASVTPSGANVLTF
TRBJ1-2,TRBV3-1,CASSQGLQVNYGYTF
TRBJ1-2,TRBV29-1,CSVPIDEYRGSGYTF
TRBJ2-7,TRBV28,CASTQGDYEQYF
TRBJ2-5,TRBV3-1,CASSPGTGGQETQYF
TRBJ2-1,TRBV28,CASSPTHTNEQFF
TRBJ1-1,TRBV28,CASSLAGGIEAFF
TRBJ2-7,TRBV5-6,CASSLDRRNYEQYF
TRBJ2-7,TRBV7-2,CASRSLGGGYEQYF
TRBJ2-7,TRBV12-3/TRBV12-4,CASSFETRGSEQYF
TRBJ1-5,TRBV29-1,CSVDHAESNGGWRNQPQHF
TRBJ1-5,TRBV6-5,CASSPRVDYQPQHF